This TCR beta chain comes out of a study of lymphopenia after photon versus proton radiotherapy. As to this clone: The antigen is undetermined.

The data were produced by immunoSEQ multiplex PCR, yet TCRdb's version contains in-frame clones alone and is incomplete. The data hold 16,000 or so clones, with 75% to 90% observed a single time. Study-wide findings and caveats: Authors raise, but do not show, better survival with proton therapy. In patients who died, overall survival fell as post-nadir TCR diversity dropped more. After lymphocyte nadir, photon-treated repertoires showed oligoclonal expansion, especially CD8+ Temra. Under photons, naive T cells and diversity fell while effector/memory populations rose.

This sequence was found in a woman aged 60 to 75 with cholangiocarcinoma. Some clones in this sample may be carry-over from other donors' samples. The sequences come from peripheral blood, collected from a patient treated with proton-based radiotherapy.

Here the CDR3 DNA reads TGTGCCAGCAGCGGGACAGGGATTCAGCCCCAGCATTTT. This sequence encodes CASSGTGIQPQHF. The chain combines TRBV2 with TRBJ1-5; 9 nucleotides agree with TRBD1. After removal of 6 bases from V and 6 bases from J, the junction contained 3 bases not matched to a gene. The CDR3 covers 13 residues. Germline CDR1 SNHLY, CDR2 FYNNEI.